Below are 8 T cell receptor beta chains sequenced from a single sample in a study of T-cell reconstitution after alpha-beta-depleted transplantation in children. Unique molecular identifiers were built into the TCRbeta library. TCRdb independently ran MiXCR on the PCR reads; one entry per CDR3 protein. Of about 310,000 distinct CDR3 sequences detected, 23% appear once; the ten largest clones hold roughly 11%. This material consisted of PBMCs, mostly from graft donor cells, taken 180 days after TCRalphabeta/CD19-depleted stem cell transplant. These receptors were obtained from a male patient younger than 18 who had a stem cell transplant for acute lymphoblastic leukemia, so the T cells may come from the graft donor.

CDR3 residues: CASSQLAGIETQYF. The CDR3 region has the DNA TGTGCCAGCAGCCAGCTAGCGGGTATCGAGACCCAGTACTTC. V usage is TRBV4-2 and J usage is TRBJ2-5; 8 bases map to TRBD2. Germline V gives CDR1 LGHNA, CDR2 YNFKEQ. This CDR3 is built from 14 residues. V lost 3 bases and J lost 5; bases outside the gene matches: 5.

The chain joins TRBV3-1 to TRBJ2-6, with 10 bases matching TRBD2. V lost 0 bases to trimming and J lost 1 base; unmatched junction nucleotides: 12. Germline lookup yields CDR1 LGHDT and CDR2 YNNKEL (reference sequence). This CDR3 comprises 21 residues. CDR3 sequence: CASSQDWRLAGELSGANVLTF. For the CDR3, the DNA is TGTGCCAGCAGCCAAGATTGGAGGCTAGCGGGAGAATTATCTGGGGCCAACGTCCTGACTTTC.

This clonotype was counted a few times. The chain uses TRBV5-1 and TRBJ2-1; D perhaps matches TRBD1 (5 bases). CDR1 SGHRS and CDR2 YFSETQ come from the germline V gene. V gave up 4 bases and J gave up 1 base, with 12 bases separating them. The length of the CDR3 is 15 residues. Here the CDR3 DNA reads TGCGCCAGCAGCACCCTACCAGGGTCCTACAATGAGCAGTTCTTC. Protein: CASSTLPGSYNEQFF.

V gene TRBV5-1 combines with J gene TRBJ1-2; the D is unclear. Germline V CDR1 and CDR2: SGHRS, YFSETQ. This CDR3 contains 16 residues. Trimming shortened V by 0 bases and J by 2 bases, and 14 bases separated the two germline ends. Here the CDR3 DNA reads TGCGCCAGCAGCTTGGGTGCGCAGAGATACAACTATGGCTACACCTTC. Translated: CASSLGAQRYNYGYTF.

The V call is TRBV20-1, the J call TRBJ1-2; the D is unclear. The CDR3 runs to 14 residues. CDR1 is DFQATT, CDR2 SNEGSKA, per germline (reference sequence). The V and J ends lost 1 base and 2 bases respectively, with 11 bases between them. In DNA, the CDR3 is TGCAGTGCTAGAGTCCACAACGGGAACTATGGCTACACCTTC. Amino acid sequence: CSARVHNGNYGYTF.

This clonotype was detected a few times. V is TRBV20-1 and J is TRBJ2-1; TRBD2 might be the D (6 bases). In germline, CDR1 is DFQATT, CDR2 SNEGSKA (reference sequence). V gave up 5 bases and J gave up 2 bases, with 16 bases separating them. The CDR3 length is 15 residues. In nucleotides, the CDR3 is TGCAGTGCTTACGCGGGACCCAGGGCCTACAATGAGCAGTTCTTC. Its protein is CSAYAGPRAYNEQFF.

The chain employs TRBV4-1 and TRBJ2-2; a weak D match, TRBD1 (6 bases). V was trimmed by 1 base and J by 1 base, leaving 7 bases between them. Germline V gene data show CDR1 as MGHRA and CDR2 as YSYEKL. The CDR3 is made up of 15 amino acids. CDR3 nucleotides: TGCGCCAGCAGCCAAGGGACAGTGAACACCGGGGAGCTGTTTTTT. Translation gives CASSQGTVNTGELFF.

This chain joins TRBV7-3 and TRBJ2-3; 10 bases align to TRBD2. The CDR3 length is 15 residues. Germline-derived CDR1 and CDR2 are SGHTA and FQGTGA. V was clipped by 4 bases and J by 3 bases; unmatched bases: 4. CDR3 nucleotide sequence: TGTGCCAGCAGCTCGAGCGGGAGGGGGACAGATACGCAGTATTTT. Its protein is CASSSSGRGTDTQYF.